These 26 T cell receptor beta chains came from one sample sequenced in a study of cytomegalovirus exposure and HLA in healthy donors. The study ran its PCR with 60 Vbeta and 13 Jbeta primers. Method: immunoSEQ multiplex PCR; TCRdb's copy keeps in-frame clones and lacks some. Counted here are about 160,000 clones, about 88% occurring once; the ten biggest clones make up around 2.1%. Sequenced: PBMCs. Receptors originate from a man younger than 35 in good health and CMV-seropositive.

The gene calls are TRBV7-2 and TRBJ2-1; a possible D gene is TRBD1 (5 bases). The germline CDR1 and CDR2 sequences are SGHTA and FQGNSA. The CDR3 loop spans 13 amino acids. Trimming took 2 bases from V and 9 from J, leaving 11 bases between them. The CDR3 protein is CASSLKGFGEQFF. The CDR3 bases are TGTGCCAGCAGCTTAAAGGGGTTCGGTGAGCAGTTCTTC.

The CDR3 sequence: CASSSQAGELFF. CDR3 in DNA: TGTGCCAGCAGCTCCCAGGCGGGGGAGCTGTTTTTT. The rearrangement uses TRBV5-4 and TRBJ2-2; D gene unclear. The germline V gene has CDR1 SGHNT and CDR2 YYREEE (reference sequence). The CDR3 runs to 12 residues. V was trimmed by 3 bases and J by 8 bases, leaving 8 bases between them. Complete variable domain (other parts from reference TRBV5-4 and TRBJ2-2): ETGVTQSPTHLIKTRGQQVTLRCSSQSGHNTVSWYQQALGQGPQFIFQYYREEENGRGNFPPRFSGLQFPNYSSELNVNALELDDSALYLCASSSQAGELFFGEGSRLTVL.

The genes are TRBV18 and TRBJ2-1, with TRBD1 matching 8 bases. This CDR3 comprises 17 residues. With V trimmed by 4 bases and J by 5 bases, 13 bases remained unmatched. The germline gives CDR1 KGHSH, CDR2 LQKENI. CDR3: CASSRGVVGTGHNEQFF. The CDR3 region has the DNA TGTGCCAGCTCACGGGGGGTCGTCGGGACAGGACACAATGAGCAGTTCTTC.

This clone has just a few counts. The chain carries TRBV15 and TRBJ1-4; 8 nucleotides align to TRBD1. The V gene end was trimmed by 8 bases and the J gene end by 4 bases; junction bases not matched to a gene: 0. Germline loops: CDR1 LNHNV, CDR2 YYDKDF (reference sequence). The CDR3 sequence is 12 residues long. In DNA form, the CDR3 reads TGTGCCACCGGACAGGGTAATGAAAAACTGTTTTTT. Protein: CATGQGNEKLFF.

The CDR3 sequence is CASSLLGQNVGQPQHF. CDR3 sequence (DNA): TGTGCCAGCAGCTTACTCGGACAGAATGTAGGTCAGCCCCAGCATTTT. J is TRBJ1-5 and V is TRBV7-2; TRBD1 is a possible D gene (6 bases). The CDR3 has 16 residues. Germline-derived CDR1 and CDR2 are SGHTA and FQGNSA. Trimming took 2 bases from V and 6 from J, leaving 17 bases between them.

V is TRBV10-3 and J is TRBJ2-1; 11 bases are shared with TRBD1. The CDR3 runs to 15 residues. The V gene end was trimmed by 3 bases and the J gene end by 5 bases; junction bases not matched to a gene: 3. Germline V gene data show CDR1 as ENHRY and CDR2 as SYGVKD. For the CDR3, the DNA is TGTGCCATCAGTGACGGGACAGGGGGGAACAATGAGCAGTTCTTC. Translation gives CAISDGTGGNNEQFF.

The chain combines TRBV7-3 with TRBJ2-7; tentatively, D is TRBD1 (5 bases). The V and J ends lost 6 bases and 5 bases respectively, with 26 bases between them. Germline V lookup: CDR1 SGHTA, CDR2 FQGTGA. The CDR3 runs 17 residues. The CDR3 here is CASSLSQFNRRGDEQYF. Here the CDR3 DNA reads TGTGCCAGCAGTCTTTCCCAGTTTAACAGAAGGGGCGACGAGCAGTACTTC. Full variable domain (rest looked up from reference TRBV7-3 and TRBJ2-7): GAGVSQTPSNKVTEKGKYVELRCDPISGHTALYWYRQSLGQGPEFLIYFQGTGAADDSGLPNDRFFAVRPEGSVSTLKIQRTERGDSAVYLCASSLSQFNRRGDEQYFGPGTRLTVT.

The rearrangement joins TRBV18 to TRBJ1-1, with a weak D call TRBD1 (6 bases). The CDR3 spans 13 residues. The germline V and J ends were trimmed by 4 bases and 7 bases, with 13 bases remaining between them. CDR1 is KGHSH and CDR2 is LQKENI in the germline V gene. The CDR3 coding sequence is TGTGCCAGCTCACAGGGACAACTAGTTGAAGCTTTCTTT. Translating gives CASSQGQLVEAFF.

J is TRBJ2-7 and V is TRBV6-5; possible D gene TRBD2, 6 bases. V dropped 6 bases and J dropped 2 bases, with 11 bases sitting between them. Germline V lookup: CDR1 MNHEY, CDR2 SVGAGI. This CDR3 has 13 residues. CDR3 amino acids: CASRRGTPYEQYF. In nucleotides, the CDR3 is TGTGCCAGCAGGCGCGGGACTCCCTACGAGCAGTACTTC.

This chain joins TRBV4-1 and TRBJ1-1, with D possibly matching TRBD1 (6 bases). Trimming removed 0 bases from V and 4 bases from J, with 12 bases in between. CDR3 size: 15 residues. The germline V gene has CDR1 MGHRA and CDR2 YSYEKL. In DNA form, the CDR3 reads TGCGCCAGCAGCCAAGAAAGTCAGGGGTTCACTGAAGCTTTCTTT. It is translated as CASSQESQGFTEAFF.

The chain joins TRBV4-3 to TRBJ2-1; perhaps TRBD2 as D (5 bases). V shed 0 bases and J shed 1 base, with 13 bases lying between them. The germline gives CDR1 LGHNA, CDR2 YSLEER. CDR3 length equals 17 residues. The CDR3 sequence: CASSQDIASPSYNEQFF. In nucleotides, the CDR3 is TGCGCCAGCAGCCAAGATATCGCTAGCCCTTCCTACAATGAGCAGTTCTTC.

The gene calls are TRBV6-4 and TRBJ2-2, with 11 bases identical to TRBD2. Trimming removed 3 bases from V and 4 bases from J; junction bases left unmatched: 4. CDR1 and CDR2 (germline): MRHNA, SNTAGT. The CDR3 is 16 residues long. This chain's CDR3 is CASSDSGLAGTGELFF. The CDR3 DNA reads TGTGCCAGCAGTGATTCCGGACTAGCGGGCACCGGGGAGCTGTTTTTT.

J is TRBJ1-1 and V is TRBV5-4, with D maybe TRBD1 (5 bases). From germline, CDR1 is SGHNT and CDR2 YYREEE (reference sequence). V lost 4 bases, J lost 2 bases, and 18 bases lay in between. The CDR3 extends over 16 amino acids. In DNA, the CDR3 is TGTGCCAGCAGCGATAAACAGAAGGGGTCCAACACTGAAGCTTTCTTT. Amino acid sequence: CASSDKQKGSNTEAFF.

The rearrangement uses TRBV5-6 and TRBJ1-5; D uncertain. The CDR3 loop spans 16 amino acids. The V end was cut by 0 bases, the J end by 3 bases, with 13 bases between. Germline V lookup: CDR1 SGHDT, CDR2 YYEEEE. CDR3 in amino acids: CASSLAGRGHNQPQHF. The DNA for the CDR3 is TGTGCCAGCAGCTTGGCGGGAAGAGGGCACAATCAGCCCCAGCATTTT.

The rearrangement links TRBV10-3 to TRBJ1-1; D perhaps matches TRBD1 (6 bases). The germline gives CDR1 ENHRY, CDR2 SYGVKD. The ends were cut back, 7 bases at V and 1 base at J, with 13 bases in the middle. CDR3 length equals 14 residues. The CDR3, as DNA: TGTGCCATCAATCTAGGGGGAGAGAACACTGAAGCTTTCTTT. This sequence encodes CAINLGGENTEAFF.

The chain recombines TRBV18 with TRBJ1-1; the D gene is possibly TRBD1 (5 bases). The CDR3 runs to 12 residues. Germline V lookup: CDR1 KGHSH, CDR2 LQKENI. The V and J ends lost 3 bases and 8 bases respectively, with 10 bases between them. CDR3 sequence: CASSPQTVEAFF. Written as DNA, the CDR3 is TGTGCCAGCTCACCTCAGACAGTAGAAGCTTTCTTT.

The chain uses TRBV11-3 and TRBJ2-1; D gene uncertain. Germline CDR1 SGHNT, CDR2 YENEEA. The CDR3 runs 15 residues. The V and J ends lost 5 bases and 6 bases respectively, with 17 bases between them. Here the CDR3 DNA reads TGTGCCAGCAGCCCAGGTCCCATCGTCGGCAATGAGCAGTTCTTC. Its translation: CASSPGPIVGNEQFF.

The chain is built from TRBV6-6 and TRBJ1-5; 10 nucleotides match TRBD1. There are 15 residues in the CDR3. The germline gives CDR1 MNHNY, CDR2 SVGAGI (reference sequence). The J segment lost 5 bases and the V segment lost 2 bases, leaving 3 bases of the junction unmatched. The CDR3 coding sequence is TGTGCCAGCAGTTACAAGGACAGGGGGTATCAGCCCCAGCATTTT. It codes for CASSYKDRGYQPQHF.

This clone occurred once. The V and J genes are TRBV30 and TRBJ2-2; perhaps TRBD1 as D (6 bases). The germline gives CDR1 GTSNPN, CDR2 SVGIG (reference sequence). V was clipped by 7 bases and J by 7 bases, with 16 bases between them. The CDR3 sequence is 13 residues long. CDR3 residues: CASVPTGSGELFF. The CDR3 region has the DNA TGTGCCTCCGTTCCTACAGGGAGCGGGGAGCTGTTTTTT.

This chain joins TRBV10-3 and TRBJ1-1; D remains ambiguous. The germline V gene has CDR1 ENHRY and CDR2 SYGVKD. The CDR3 totals 15 residues. V was trimmed by 0 bases and J by 0 bases, leaving 8 bases between them. The CDR3: CAISESAAVNTEAFF. CDR3 nucleotides: TGTGCCATCAGTGAGTCAGCCGCGGTGAACACTGAAGCTTTCTTT.

V and J are TRBV7-9 and TRBJ1-2; D not resolved. V gave up 8 bases and J gave up 4 bases, with 8 bases separating them. Looked up from germline, CDR1 is SEHNR and CDR2 is FQNEAQ (reference sequence). The CDR3 sequence is 11 residues long. CDR3 residues: CASGTGYGYTF. DNA of the CDR3: TGTGCCAGCGGAACGGGCTATGGCTACACCTTC.

The chain has TRBV2 and TRBJ2-5, with TRBD1 matching 9 bases. The end of the DNA aligns better with TRBJ2-7, so the J call may be wrong. There are 14 residues in the CDR3. In germline, CDR1 is SNHLY, CDR2 FYNNEI. The CDR3 sequence is CASSDRTGDSEQYF. In nucleotides, the CDR3 is TGTGCCAGCAGTGATCGGACAGGGGACTCCGAGCAGTACTTC.

In its sample, this clone was seen a few times. V gene TRBV25-1 combines with J gene TRBJ1-3; perhaps TRBD1 as D (5 bases). Trimming removed 4 bases from V and 0 bases from J, with 7 bases in between. Germline V CDR1 and CDR2: MGHDK, SYGVNS. The CDR3 extends over 14 amino acids. The CDR3 here is CASSGGFSGNTIYF. The CDR3 coding sequence is TGTGCCAGCAGTGGGGGCTTCTCTGGAAACACCATATATTTT.

The chain has TRBV7-2 and TRBJ1-1; TRBD1 aligns across 7 bases. The CDR3 is 15 residues long. The germline V gene has CDR1 SGHTA and CDR2 FQGNSA. The V gene end was trimmed by 3 bases and the J gene end by 4 bases; junction bases not matched to a gene: 8. The CDR3 reads CASSLRTGISTEAFF. The CDR3 region has the DNA TGTGCCAGCAGCTTGCGGACAGGCATTAGCACTGAAGCTTTCTTT.

This clone was seen only once. The V and J genes are TRBV6-5 and TRBJ1-5; D remains ambiguous. V lost 2 bases to trimming and J lost 5 bases, with 7 bases between them. CDR1 and CDR2 (germline): MNHEY, SVGAGI. The CDR3 runs 13 residues. The CDR3 DNA sequence: TGTGCCAGCAGTTACGGACTTGATCAGCCCCAGCATTTT. It yields the protein CASSYGLDQPQHF.

This chain links TRBV7-6 with TRBJ1-1; the match to TRBD1 covers 8 bases. Per germline, CDR1 SGHVS and CDR2 FNYEAQ. J gave up 3 bases and V 6 bases, and 6 bases lay outside the gene matches. This CDR3 has 14 residues. CDR3 loop: CASSDRGMDTEAFF. The CDR3, as DNA: TGTGCCAGCAGTGACAGGGGTATGGACACTGAAGCTTTCTTT.